This T cell receptor (beta chain) was captured by sequencing in a study of cytomegalovirus exposure and HLA in healthy donors (dated by TCRdb to 2016 to 2017). Background for the entire study: An earlier analysis of 550 to 700 of the donors reported approximately 300 Gb of sequence data and 100 million to 130 million unique TCR beta sequences from roughly 200 million T cells. An earlier analysis of several hundred of the donors applied high-throughput TCR beta sequencing to assess whether each TCR beta V gene segment acted as functional or pseudogenic. A separate validation cohort of roughly 110 different subjects was used in addition to the approximately 670-subject first cohort. The study used immunosequencing to profile the T cell repertoires of 666 subjects and linked those repertoires to cytomegalovirus serostatus. Rather than using new phenotypic data, the later analysis identified candidate immune exposures from TCR beta sequences and from how often those sequences occurred across donors. HLA typing included class I and class II loci at four-digit resolution. Every discovery cohort repertoire had been produced on one sequencing platform. Among the approximately 400 genotyped donors, around 81% belonged to the genetic ancestry cluster associated with self-reported Caucasian donors. A later analysis re-analyzed previously published TCR beta repertoires from hundreds of donors and added high-resolution HLA genotyping to study TCR occurrence patterns. The study aimed to test whether cataloging public T cell receptors could reveal signatures of past pathogen exposure. Typing coverage varied by locus: roughly 620-640 donors for A, B, C, DRB1 and DQB1; around 560 for DQA1; approximately 610 for DPA1; approximately 450 for DPB1. Donor age, sex, ethnicity and CMV serostatus were compiled alongside the repertoire data. To predict cytomegalovirus infection status, the study combined high-throughput TCR immunosequencing, statistical association of individual TCRs with disease status, and machine learning. Roughly 5 DR-DQ haplotypes were handled as single units for association and clustering, since linkage in the cohort was strong. In a later genetic analysis, genome-wide SNP genotypes for 398 of the 666 donors were used, and that subset was treated as a discovery cohort. Among 300 to 450 genotyped donors of the cohort, an average of approximately 230,000 unique TCR beta nucleotide sequences were sequenced per donor, roughly 20% of them non-productive. Approximately 310 gigabases of sequencing data and approximately 85 million unique TCR sequences were included in an early release covering over 600 HLA-typed donors. General conclusions and limits of the study: Broadly in line with IMGT annotations, most TCR beta V segments showed up in productive rearrangements about 87% or about 30% of the time in an earlier analysis of around 600 of the donors. According to a later analysis, most CMV-associated TCR beta chains appeared to be HLA-restricted, and the HLA associations seemed to be driven largely by CMV exposure. A group of highly shared sequence variants was considered likely to be a technical artifact of the sequencing pipeline. A later analysis associated about 17,000 TCR beta sequences with specific HLA alleles at a false discovery rate of 0.05. HLA typing was unavailable for some donors at each locus, so association tests used only the typed subset. Assigning TCR associations to individual alleles was difficult when HLA alleles, especially DR and DQ, strongly co-occurred. In a later analysis, several top co-occurrence clusters were reported to appear linked to parvovirus B19, influenza, CMV and Epstein-Barr virus. Sequencing depth was assumed to be roughly uniform across donors in the presence/absence analyses, though that assumption may not hold. In a later analysis, the rate of TCR association differed among HLA loci, with DRB1 alleles having the most associated TCRs and HLA-C alleles having the fewest. In vitro tests confirmed that a few of the cytomegalovirus-associated TCR beta chains recognize cytomegalovirus antigens. The 87-base-pair reads could not distinguish some IMGT-functional V segments, including TRBV6-2 and TRBV6-3, so those segments were excluded. An association between a missense DCLRE1C variant and V-gene and J-gene trimming of TCR beta chains was found in a later genetic analysis and replicated in an independent cohort. A later analysis found that HLA-associated TCR beta chains were more clonally expanded and had lower generation probabilities than equally common non-associated chains. Compared with the approximately 720-donor mean, donors in an Asian-associated ancestry cluster had fewer N-insertions in productive TCRs, according to a later genetic analysis. In the study, approximately 160 TCR beta chains were listed as associated with cytomegalovirus. The authors suggested that the approach could potentially be extended to other disease states and immunological phenotypes. For the cohort, immune exposure information was limited to CMV serostatus. A further reported finding was that TCR beta sequences accurately predicted the HLA-A and HLA-B alleles for most subjects in the first cohort. Only TCR beta chains were sequenced in this cohort, and the absence of alpha or paired-chain data limited detectable features. Correlated functional status among segregating V segments might be attributable to linkage disequilibrium, but an unknown experimental factor could not be ruled out. Because counts were too low, seventeen rarely observed V segments, including chromosome 9 orphons, were excluded from the earlier analysis of under 650 of the donors. The classifier was reported to diagnose cytomegalovirus status with high specificity and sensitivity in both the original cohort and the validation cohort. Across donors, most TCR sequences were observed very rarely, whereas some public TCRs were present in many individuals.

The cohort comprised some 680 healthy bone marrow donors. At the time of sampling, all cohort members were nominally healthy, though unrecorded immune exposures were likely present. The donor was CMV seronegative and belonged to the group of 350 or so seronegative cohort members. A peripheral blood sample was provided by each donor, and peripheral blood mononuclear cells were used for TCR beta sequencing. The Qiagen DNeasy Blood Extraction Kit was used to extract genomic DNA from the blood cell samples. The CDR3 has 16 amino acids, counting the end cysteine and phenylalanine. Just CDR3 DNA is preserved here, 48 bases in frame from base 1. Germline trimming: 2 bases from V, 0 bases from J; junction bases outside gene matches: 6. CDR1 and CDR2 are drawn from the germline V gene: SGHVS, FNYEAQ. Comment on this clone: This receptor's antigen is unknown. The record has no base qualities; no much larger clone is one base away.

The method behind the library was the immunoSEQ multiplex PCR assay. The multiplex PCR relied on a mix of 60 forward primers for TCR Vbeta segments and 13 reverse primers for TCR Jbeta segments. The CDR3 region of rearranged TCR beta genes was amplified from genomic DNA by a multiplex PCR assay. The Illumina HiSeq System was used to sequence the amplified TCR beta libraries as 87-base-pair reads. In the paper's pipeline: A later analysis tallied 80 million to 95 million unique TCR beta chains across the 660 or so repertoires, and about 12 million of those chains were shared by two or more donors. Raw reads were error-corrected and collapsed into unique sequences with a nearest-neighbor algorithm that merged closely related sequences to remove PCR and sequencing errors. Alignment of CDR3 sequences to IMGT reference sequences was used to assign V, D and J gene segments. For a sequence to be retained, a match of at least six nucleotides to both a V gene segment and a J gene segment was required. A rearrangement was called productive if the CDR3 had no stop codons and remained in frame with V and J, and every other rearrangement was called non-productive. CDR3 was defined according to IMGT convention as the region running from the second conserved V-encoded cysteine to the conserved J-encoded phenylalanine. Sequences without an unambiguous match to a single V gene segment were excluded from the earlier analysis of 450 to 750 of the donors. An earlier analysis of 450 to 650 of the donors called V segments functional above 56.7% productive rearrangements and segregating when the between-donor standard deviation exceeded 5%. A statistical classification framework was built to diagnose cytomegalovirus status from the catalog of TCR beta chain sequences. In a later analysis, V and J genes were assigned by comparing TCR nucleotide sequences against IMGT/GENE-DB human TR gene sequences. Using the TCRdist pipeline, a later analysis assigned CDR3 sequences along with most-parsimonious VDJ recombination scenarios. In a later analysis, each TCR beta chain was defined by its CDR3 amino acid sequence together with its V-gene family, and reads without a unique V-gene family were excluded. As a way to deal with suspected cross-contamination and a sequencing artifact, a later analysis dropped 500 to 700 nucleotide sequences that were highly shared and had low generation probability. A later analysis calculated a clonal expansion index for each public chain from normalized within-repertoire ranks of inferred template counts. A later analysis computed generation probabilities with a VDJ recombination model fitted to out-of-frame rearrangements, and checked the results against IGoR. A later analysis scored TCR-TCR, TCR-HLA and TCR-CMV co-occurrence with hypergeometric tests, applying a repertoire-size bias correction to TCR pairs. False discovery rates were estimated in a later analysis by permuting HLA or CMV assignments 20 times. In a later analysis, co-occurring TCRs were grouped using DBSCAN, and TCRdist sequence similarity was added for clustering within HLA-allele-positive subsets. Repertoires with fewer than 30,000 or more than 120,000 public chains, plus five repertoires with anomalous nucleotide sharing, were excluded from co-occurrence clustering. This immuneACCESS table, as held by TCRdb, lists in-frame sequences with V and J called but not all clones. Of the missing ones, under half trace to an unresolved V gene in checked studies; the others have no known cause. The V and J calls and clone size come from that table; D and trimming were worked out from the DNA. This sample holds around 200,000 clones; over 70% were observed only once. Less than 4.5% of the sample goes to the ten largest clones.

What was sequenced was PBMCs. This chain is built from TRBV7-6 and TRBJ1-1, with TRBD1 identical over 7 junction bases. This clonotype was obtained from a man aged 50 to 60 in good health and CMV-seronegative. The encoded CDR3 is CASSLRQGVVNTEAFF. The nucleotide sequence reads as follows: TGTGCCAGCAGCTTAAGGCAGGGGGTGGTGAACACTGAAGCTTTCTTT.